The 23 T cell receptor beta chains below all came from one sample that was sequenced in a study of shared clonotypes between healthy human individuals. Naive CD8 isolation took CD45RO-negative cells positively selected for CCR7 and excluded terminally differentiated effector memory CD45RA+ cells. Generated by immunoSEQ multiplex PCR, the TCRdb table keeps only in-frame clones and is missing some. In the table there are some 1,900,000 clones, about 95% of which are singletons. Sequencing was done on a sample of naive CD8+ T cells sorted from blood. These receptors all come from a man younger than 30 in good health.

The chain combines TRBV10-3 with TRBJ2-3; 12 nucleotides align to TRBD2. V was clipped by 3 bases and J by 4 bases; unmatched bases: 5. This CDR3 is built from 16 residues. Germline-derived CDR1 and CDR2 are ENHRY and SYGVKD. The CDR3 DNA reads as TGTGCCATCAGTGACCCCCCTAGCGGGGGGGCAGATACGCAGTATTTT. Its protein is CAISDPPSGGADTQYF.

This clone was counted between two and nine times. This sample includes further DNA sequences coding for the same CDR3. The chain couples TRBV27 to TRBJ2-7, with no clear D. The CDR3 sequence is 9 residues long. Germline CDR1 and CDR2: MNHEY and SMNVEV (reference sequence). Between the trimmed V and J ends, which lost 8 bases and 4 bases, there was a span of 3 bases. CDR3 coding DNA: TGTGCCAGCGGATACGAGCAGTACTTC. Its translation is CASGYEQYF.

V usage is TRBV5-8 and J usage is TRBJ2-2; 12 bases fit TRBD2. CDR3 length equals 15 residues. Germline CDR1 SGHTS, CDR2 YDEGEE. J lost 6 bases, V lost 3 bases, and 3 bases had no gene match. This CDR3 reads CASSSSGGASGELFF. CDR3 DNA sequence: TGTGCCAGCAGCTCTAGCGGGGGGGCCTCCGGGGAGCTGTTTTTT.

The CDR3 is CAEEGLGQTEAFF. The DNA of the CDR3 is TGTGCCGAAGAGGGGCTGGGTCAGACTGAAGCTTTCTTT. This chain joins TRBV7-9 and TRBJ1-1; TRBD1 is a possible D gene (5 bases). Germline V CDR1 and CDR2: SEHNR, FQNEAQ (reference sequence). Trimming shortened V by 11 bases and J by 5 bases, and 18 bases separated the two germline ends. The CDR3 extends over 13 amino acids. Variable domain in full (rest from reference TRBV7-9 and TRBJ1-1): DTGVSQNPRHKITKRGQNVTFRCDPISEHNRLYWYRQTLGQGPEFLTYFQNEAQLEKSRLLSDRFSAERPKGSFSTLEIQRTEQGDSAMYLCAEEGLGQTEAFFGQGTRLTVV.

A remark on this clone: This same CDR3 is encoded by further DNA sequences in the sample. The V gene is TRBV27, the J gene TRBJ2-7; 7 nucleotides agree with TRBD1. The germline V gene has CDR1 MNHEY and CDR2 SMNVEV (reference sequence). The CDR3 has 16 amino acids. The V segment lost 5 bases and the J segment 2 bases; nucleotides outside the gene matches: 12. The chain's CDR3 is CASSPSLGQATYEQYF. As DNA, the CDR3 is TGTGCCAGCAGTCCTTCCCTCGGACAGGCCACCTACGAGCAGTACTTC.

The chain has TRBV27 and TRBJ1-6, with a possible D match to TRBD1 (5 bases). This CDR3 region has 15 residues. Germline V gives CDR1 MNHEY, CDR2 SMNVEV (reference sequence). V lost 10 bases to trimming and J lost 2 bases, with 15 bases between them. CDR3 in amino acids: CATCGAGAYNSPLHF. CDR3 nucleotides: TGTGCCACCTGCGGGGCAGGAGCCTATAATTCACCCCTCCACTTT.

With regard to this clone: The sample has other DNA sequences that encode this CDR3 too. The J gene is TRBJ2-3, the V gene TRBV5-1; D not resolved. The germline V gene has CDR1 SGHRS and CDR2 YFSETQ. The V gene lost 1 base and the J gene lost 2 bases, with 5 bases spanning the gap. The CDR3 covers 13 residues. In DNA form, the CDR3 reads TGCGCCAGCAGCTTGTGGATCACAGATACGCAGTATTTT. Amino acids: CASSLWITDTQYF.

Details on this clone: The identical CDR3 is also encoded by other nucleotide sequences in the sample. The chain joins TRBV13 to TRBJ2-7, with D possibly TRBD1 on 5 matching bases. V was shortened by 4 bases and J by 0 bases, with 7 bases between the two germline ends. Germline-derived CDR1 and CDR2 are PRHDT and FYEKMQ (reference sequence). This CDR3 is built from 13 residues. The DNA for the CDR3 is TGTGCCAGCAGCTCAGGGCGCTCCTACGAGCAGTACTTC. Translated, it gives CASSSGRSYEQYF.

Turning to this clone: The same CDR3 is also encoded by other DNA sequences in this sample. The rearrangement links TRBV6-1 to TRBJ2-7; 8 bases are shared with TRBD1. V trimming: 3 bases; J trimming: 4 bases; junction bases outside the gene matches: 5. In germline, CDR1 is MNHNS, CDR2 SASEGT. The CDR3 covers 14 residues. The CDR3 DNA reads TGTGCCAGCAGTGAGACAGGGGCTAGTTACGAGCAGTACTTC. It encodes CASSETGASYEQYF.

The J gene is TRBJ2-7, the V gene TRBV7-9; TRBD1 aligns across 9 bases. With V trimmed by 5 bases and J by 0 bases, 8 bases remained unmatched. Germline V gene sequence: CDR1 SEHNR, CDR2 FQNEAQ (reference sequence). This CDR3 region has 16 residues. The CDR3 DNA sequence: TGTGCCAGCAGCCCTTCTTCGGACAGGGGCTCCTACGAGCAGTACTTC. Its protein product is CASSPSSDRGSYEQYF.

About this clone itself: The same CDR3 can be traced to other DNA sequences in this sample. The chain carries TRBV30 and TRBJ1-6; 10 bases are shared with TRBD1. The CDR3 is 16 residues long. Germline V gives CDR1 GTSNPN, CDR2 SVGIG (reference sequence). Trimming removed 1 base from V and 0 bases from J; junction bases left unmatched: 0. The chain's CDR3 is CAWSGQGASYNSPLHF. CDR3 in DNA: TGTGCCTGGAGTGGACAGGGGGCCTCCTATAATTCACCCCTCCACTTT.

This clone was seen a few times. Other DNA sequences in the same sample also yield this CDR3. The chain joins TRBV27 to TRBJ2-3; 11 bases map to TRBD2. The CDR3 is made up of 15 amino acids. Germline CDR1 is MNHEY and CDR2 is SMNVEV (reference sequence). V dropped 2 bases and J dropped 3; count of bases not matched to a gene: 1. The CDR3 nucleotides read TGTGCCAGCAGTTTACTAGCGGGGGGAACAGATACGCAGTATTTT. It yields the protein CASSLLAGGTDTQYF.

The chain combines TRBV7-8 with TRBJ2-3; a possible D gene is TRBD2 (6 bases). The CDR3 has 16 amino acids. Germline V lookup: CDR1 SGHVS, CDR2 FQNEAQ. The V end was cut by 1 base, the J end by 2 bases, with 13 bases between. CDR3 coding DNA: TGTGCCAGCAGCTTAGTTTCGGGAGCACCCACAGATACGCAGTATTTT. Protein sequence: CASSLVSGAPTDTQYF. The complete variable domain, with remaining parts taken from reference TRBV7-8 and TRBJ2-3, reads GAGVSQSPRYKVAKRGQDVALRCDPISGHVSLFWYQQALGQGPEFLTYFQNEAQLDKSGLPSDRFFAERPEGSVSTLKIQRTQQEDSAVYLCASSLVSGAPTDTQYFGPGTRLTVL.

The chain uses TRBV7-9 and TRBJ2-1, with D perhaps matching TRBD2 (5 bases). Germline CDR1 is SEHNR and CDR2 is FQNEAQ (reference sequence). The length of the CDR3 is 15 residues. V was shortened by 5 bases and J by 0 bases, with 11 bases between the two germline ends. CDR3 protein: CASSPADSSYNEQFF. DNA of the CDR3: TGTGCCAGCAGCCCAGCGGACTCCTCCTACAATGAGCAGTTCTTC.

CDR3 in amino acids: CASSGGGPYEQYF. CDR3 nucleotides: TGCGCCAGCAGTGGGGGGGGTCCCTACGAGCAGTACTTC. The V gene is TRBV10-2, the J gene TRBJ2-7, with 7 positions matching TRBD2. V dropped 4 bases and J dropped 2; count of bases not matched to a gene: 2. Germline CDR1 WSHSY, CDR2 SAAADI. CDR3 size: 13 residues.

This clone was counted a single time. The rearrangement uses TRBV6-5 and TRBJ1-3; no reliable D call. Trimming cost V 6 bases and J 0 bases, with 9 bases left between them. Germline lookup yields CDR1 MNHEY and CDR2 SVGAGI. The CDR3 sequence is 14 residues long. The CDR3 loop reads CASRPLGSGNTIYF. DNA for the CDR3: TGTGCCAGCAGACCTCTGGGCTCTGGAAACACCATATATTTT.

Concerning this clone itself: Mismatch with germline at one junction end may stem from a read error. This chain connects TRBV25-1 to TRBJ2-7, with D possibly matching TRBD2 (5 bases). This CDR3 has 14 amino acids. Germline V gene lookup returns CDR1 MGHDK and CDR2 SYGVNS. This chain's CDR3 is CASSVGGGPYEQHF. The CDR3 nucleotides are TGTGCCAGCAGTGTTGGCGGCGGGCCCTACGAGCAGCACTTC.

The chain combines TRBV5-8 with TRBJ2-1; 8 bases match TRBD2. The CDR3 has 15 amino acids. The J segment lost 2 bases and the V segment lost 1 base, leaving 2 bases of the junction unmatched. Per germline, CDR1 SGHTS and CDR2 YDEGEE. CDR3 nucleotides: TGTGCCAGCAGCTTGACGGGAGGGACCTACAATGAGCAGTTCTTC. The encoded protein is CASSLTGGTYNEQFF.

The V and J genes are TRBV7-9 and TRBJ2-3, with D perhaps assigned TRBD1 or TRBD2 (6 bases each). The CDR3 length is 15 residues. V was trimmed by 1 base and J by 6 bases, leaving 14 bases between them. Germline CDR1 and CDR2: SEHNR and FQNEAQ (reference sequence). The CDR3 loop is CASSLVGGGYDTQYF. The CDR3 DNA is TGTGCCAGCAGCTTAGTCGGGGGCGGATACGATACGCAGTATTTT.

The CDR3: CASSQGFFADTQYF. The CDR3 DNA sequence: TGCGCCAGCAGCCAAGGATTTTTCGCAGATACGCAGTATTTT. The chain links TRBV4-1 to TRBJ2-3, with no clear D. The germline gives CDR1 MGHRA, CDR2 YSYEKL. The CDR3 is made up of 14 amino acids. Trimming cost V 1 base and J 4 bases, with 9 bases left between them.

Comments on this clone: The sample holds other DNA sequences that translate to the same CDR3. CDR3 sequence reads: CASSPTAETQYF. Written as DNA, the CDR3 is TGTGCCAGCAGCCCAACGGCAGAGACCCAGTACTTC. The V gene is TRBV7-9, the J gene TRBJ2-5; the D is unclear. The V end was cut by 5 bases, the J end by 4 bases, with 8 bases between. The CDR3 loop spans 12 amino acids. The germline V gene encodes CDR1 SEHNR and CDR2 FQNEAQ (reference sequence). Combining the CDR3 with reference TRBV7-9 and TRBJ2-5 gives the whole variable domain DTGVSQNPRHKITKRGQNVTFRCDPISEHNRLYWYRQTLGQGPEFLTYFQNEAQLEKSRLLSDRFSAERPKGSFSTLEIQRTEQGDSAMYLCASSPTAETQYFGPGTRLLVL.

The chain joins TRBV4-1 to TRBJ1-2; D unresolved. Trimming stripped 0 bases from V and 4 bases from J, with 21 bases between. Germline CDR1 reads MGHRA; CDR2 reads YSYEKL. The CDR3 consists of 18 residues. The CDR3 is CASSQDLGRPDLFYGYTF. CDR3 DNA sequence: TGCGCCAGCAGCCAAGATCTTGGGCGGCCCGACTTATTCTATGGCTACACCTTC.

The chain is built from TRBV2 and TRBJ1-5, with D perhaps matching TRBD1 (5 bases). Per the germline V gene, CDR1 is SNHLY and CDR2 is FYNNEI. V lost 0 bases and J lost 2, with 8 bases in between. The CDR3 is 15 residues long. The CDR3 region has the DNA TGTGCCAGCAGTGAAGCAGGAGGGGGCAATCAGCCCCAGCATTTT. It yields the protein CASSEAGGGNQPQHF.